The present entry profiles one TCR beta chain with its context. Only in-frame clones appear in the TCRdb table, and some are missing; sequencing was by immunoSEQ multiplex PCR. The sample yields 200,000 to 250,000 clones, over 65% seen once. The data derive from a study of blood T cell repertoires in COVID-19. Study details: From T cells, B-cell-depleted T cells, or PBMCs came the material, which was cDNA or gDNA.

Germline CDR1 and CDR2: MNHNS and SASEGT. V was pared by 3 bases and J by 5 bases, with 3 bases of the junction left unmatched. This CDR3 contains 14 residues. Participants were aged about 18 to 89 years from about two dozen US areas. Recovered Cohort 3 donors showed two negative PCRs, clearance, or symptom resolution. The sequence derives from a woman aged 55 to 70 who had recovered from COVID-19. Sequencing was performed on PBMCs or T cells enriched from blood (not recorded which). The chain combines TRBV6-1 with TRBJ1-4; 7 nucleotides agree with TRBD1. CDR3 coding DNA: TGTGCCAGCAGTGAGACAGGGATGAATGAAAAACTGTTTTTT. Translation gives CASSETGMNEKLFF.